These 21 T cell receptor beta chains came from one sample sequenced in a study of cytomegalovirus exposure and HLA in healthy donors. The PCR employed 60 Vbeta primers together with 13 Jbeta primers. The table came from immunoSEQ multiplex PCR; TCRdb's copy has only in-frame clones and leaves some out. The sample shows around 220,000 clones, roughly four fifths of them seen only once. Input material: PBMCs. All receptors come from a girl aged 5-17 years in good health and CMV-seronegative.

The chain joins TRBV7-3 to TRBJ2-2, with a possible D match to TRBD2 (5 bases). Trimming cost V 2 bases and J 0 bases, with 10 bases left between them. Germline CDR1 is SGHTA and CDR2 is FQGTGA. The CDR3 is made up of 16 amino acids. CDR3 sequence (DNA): TGTGCCAGCAGCTTATTAAGCGGAACGAACACCGGGGAGCTGTTTTTT. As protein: CASSLLSGTNTGELFF.

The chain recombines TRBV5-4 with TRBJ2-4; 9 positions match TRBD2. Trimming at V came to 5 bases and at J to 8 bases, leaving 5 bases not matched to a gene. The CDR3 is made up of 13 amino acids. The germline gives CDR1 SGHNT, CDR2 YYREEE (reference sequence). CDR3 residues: CASRAAGGDIQYF. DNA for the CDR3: TGTGCCAGCAGGGCCGCGGGGGGGGACATTCAGTACTTC.

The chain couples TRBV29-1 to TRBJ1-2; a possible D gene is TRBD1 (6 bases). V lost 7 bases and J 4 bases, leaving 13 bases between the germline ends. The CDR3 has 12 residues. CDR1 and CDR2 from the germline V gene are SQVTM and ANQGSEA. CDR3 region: CSDTQGGYGYTF. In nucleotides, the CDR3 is TGCAGCGATACACAGGGTGGCTATGGCTACACCTTC.

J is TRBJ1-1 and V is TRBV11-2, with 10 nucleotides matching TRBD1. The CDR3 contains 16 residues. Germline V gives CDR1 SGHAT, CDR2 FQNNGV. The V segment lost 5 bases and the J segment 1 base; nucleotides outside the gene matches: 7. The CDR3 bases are TGTGCCAGCAGCCGAGACAGGGGGCTCCAGAACACTGAAGCTTTCTTT. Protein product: CASSRDRGLQNTEAFF.

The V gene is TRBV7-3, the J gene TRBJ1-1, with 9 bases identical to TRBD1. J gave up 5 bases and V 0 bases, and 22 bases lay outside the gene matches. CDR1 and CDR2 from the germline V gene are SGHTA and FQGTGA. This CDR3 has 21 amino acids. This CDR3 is CASSLTFLSNRDREGGTEAFF. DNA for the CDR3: TGTGCCAGCAGCTTAACCTTTTTGTCGAACCGGGACAGGGAGGGCGGAACTGAAGCTTTCTTT.

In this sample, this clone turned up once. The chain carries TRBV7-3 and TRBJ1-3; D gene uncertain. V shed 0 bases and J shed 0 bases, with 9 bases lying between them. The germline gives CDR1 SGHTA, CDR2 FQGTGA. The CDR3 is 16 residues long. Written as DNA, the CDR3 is TGTGCCAGCAGCTTAACGTCCCAAAACTCTGGAAACACCATATATTTT. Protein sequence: CASSLTSQNSGNTIYF. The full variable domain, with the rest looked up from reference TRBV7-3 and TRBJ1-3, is GAGVSQTPSNKVTEKGKYVELRCDPISGHTALYWYRQSLGQGPEFLIYFQGTGAADDSGLPNDRFFAVRPEGSVSTLKIQRTERGDSAVYLCASSLTSQNSGNTIYFGEGSWLTVV.

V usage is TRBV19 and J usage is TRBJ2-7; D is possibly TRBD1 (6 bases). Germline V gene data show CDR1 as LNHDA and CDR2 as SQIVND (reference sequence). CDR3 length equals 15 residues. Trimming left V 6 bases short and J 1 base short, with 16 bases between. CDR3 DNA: TGTGCCAGTAGCACAGGGAGACAGTCATCCTACGAGCAGTACTTC. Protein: CASSTGRQSSYEQYF.

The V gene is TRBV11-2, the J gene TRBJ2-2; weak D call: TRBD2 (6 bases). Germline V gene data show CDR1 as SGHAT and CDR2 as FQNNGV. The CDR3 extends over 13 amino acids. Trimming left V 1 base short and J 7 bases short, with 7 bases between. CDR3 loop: CASSLGGGGELFF. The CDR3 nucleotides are TGTGCCAGCAGCTTAGGGGGAGGCGGGGAGCTGTTTTTT.

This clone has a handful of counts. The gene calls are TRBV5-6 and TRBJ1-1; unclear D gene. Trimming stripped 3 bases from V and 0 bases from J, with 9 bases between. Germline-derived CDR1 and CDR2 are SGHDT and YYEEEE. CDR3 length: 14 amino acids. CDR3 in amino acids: CASSSRRLNTEAFF. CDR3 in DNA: TGTGCCAGCAGCTCGAGGCGGCTGAACACTGAAGCTTTCTTT.

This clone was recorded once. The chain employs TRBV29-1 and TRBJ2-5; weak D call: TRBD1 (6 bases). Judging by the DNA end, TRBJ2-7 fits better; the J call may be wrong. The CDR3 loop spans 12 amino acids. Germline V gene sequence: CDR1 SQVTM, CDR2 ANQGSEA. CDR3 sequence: CSVVDSPYEQYF. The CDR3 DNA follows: TGCAGCGTTGTGGACAGTCCCTACGAGCAGTACTTC.

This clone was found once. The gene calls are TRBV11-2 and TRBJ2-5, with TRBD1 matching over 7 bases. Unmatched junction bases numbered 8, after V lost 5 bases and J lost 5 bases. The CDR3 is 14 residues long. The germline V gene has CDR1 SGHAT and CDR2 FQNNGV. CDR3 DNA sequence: TGTGCCAGCAGCGAGGGGGCCGCTTCTGAGACCCAGTACTTC. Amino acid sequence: CASSEGAASETQYF.

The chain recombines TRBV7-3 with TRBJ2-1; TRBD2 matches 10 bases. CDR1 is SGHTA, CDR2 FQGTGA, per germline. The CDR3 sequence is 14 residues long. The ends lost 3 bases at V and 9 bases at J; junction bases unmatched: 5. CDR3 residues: CASSLGLARGEQFF. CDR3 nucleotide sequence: TGTGCCAGCAGCTTGGGACTAGCGAGGGGTGAGCAGTTCTTC.

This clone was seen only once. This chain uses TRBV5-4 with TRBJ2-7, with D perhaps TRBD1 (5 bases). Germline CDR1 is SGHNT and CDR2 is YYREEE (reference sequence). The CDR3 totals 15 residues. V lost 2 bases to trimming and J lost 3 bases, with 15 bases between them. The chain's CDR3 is CASSFVQGQGYEQYF. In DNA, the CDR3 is TGTGCCAGCAGCTTTGTTCAGGGCCAGGGCTACGAGCAGTACTTC.

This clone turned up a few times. The CDR3 protein is CASSSSPGQGSLEQYF. The CDR3, as DNA: TGTGCCAGCAGTTCCTCACCGGGACAGGGGAGTTTGGAGCAGTACTTC. V gene TRBV2 combines with J gene TRBJ2-7, with 10 bases lining up with TRBD1. The CDR3 is 16 residues long. V gave up 5 bases and J gave up 7 bases; unmatched junction bases: 14. Germline loops: CDR1 SNHLY, CDR2 FYNNEI. Full variable domain (remainder filled in from reference TRBV2 and TRBJ2-7): EPEVTQTPSHQVTQMGQEVILRCVPISNHLYFYWYRQILGQKVEFLVSFYNNEISEKSEIFDDQFSVERPDGSNFTLKIRSTKLEDSAMYFCASSSSPGQGSLEQYFGPGTRLTVT.

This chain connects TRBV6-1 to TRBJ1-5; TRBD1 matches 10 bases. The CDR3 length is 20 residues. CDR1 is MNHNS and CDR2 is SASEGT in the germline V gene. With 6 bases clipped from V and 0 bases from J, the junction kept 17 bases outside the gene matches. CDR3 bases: TGTGCCAGCAGGGAACTCGGGACAGGGGTATTCCTTCATAGCAATCAGCCCCAGCATTTT. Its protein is CASRELGTGVFLHSNQPQHF.

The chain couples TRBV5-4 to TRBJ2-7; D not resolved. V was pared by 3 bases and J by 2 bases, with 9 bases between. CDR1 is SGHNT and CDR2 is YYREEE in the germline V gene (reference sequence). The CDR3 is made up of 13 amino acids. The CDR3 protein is CASSSNRAYEQYF. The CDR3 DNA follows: TGTGCCAGCAGCTCGAACAGAGCCTACGAGCAGTACTTC.

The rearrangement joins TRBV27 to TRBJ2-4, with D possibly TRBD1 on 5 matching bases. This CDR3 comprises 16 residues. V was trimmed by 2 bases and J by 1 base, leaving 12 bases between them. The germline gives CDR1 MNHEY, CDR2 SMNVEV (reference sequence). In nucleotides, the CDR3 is TGTGCCAGCAGTTTACTGGGGCCTGCGGCCAAAAACATTCAGTACTTC. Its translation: CASSLLGPAAKNIQYF.

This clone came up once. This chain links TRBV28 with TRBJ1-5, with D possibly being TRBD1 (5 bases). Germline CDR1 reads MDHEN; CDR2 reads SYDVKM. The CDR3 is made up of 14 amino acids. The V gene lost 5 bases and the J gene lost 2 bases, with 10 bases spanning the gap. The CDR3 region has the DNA TGTGCCAGCAGTCAGGGCAGGGGCAATCAGCCCCAGCATTTT. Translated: CASSQGRGNQPQHF.

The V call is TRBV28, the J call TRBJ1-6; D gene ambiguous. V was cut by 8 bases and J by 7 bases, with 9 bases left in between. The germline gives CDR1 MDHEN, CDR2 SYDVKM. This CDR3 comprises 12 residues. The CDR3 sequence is CASWESNSPLHF. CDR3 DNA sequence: TGTGCCAGCTGGGAGAGCAATTCACCCCTCCACTTT.

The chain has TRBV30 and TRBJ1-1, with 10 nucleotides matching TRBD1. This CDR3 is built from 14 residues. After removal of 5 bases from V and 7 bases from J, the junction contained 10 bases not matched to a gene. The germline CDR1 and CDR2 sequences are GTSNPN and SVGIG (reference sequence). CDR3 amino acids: CAWDDRGLGDEAFF. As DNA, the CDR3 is TGTGCCTGGGATGACAGGGGGCTGGGTGATGAAGCTTTCTTT.

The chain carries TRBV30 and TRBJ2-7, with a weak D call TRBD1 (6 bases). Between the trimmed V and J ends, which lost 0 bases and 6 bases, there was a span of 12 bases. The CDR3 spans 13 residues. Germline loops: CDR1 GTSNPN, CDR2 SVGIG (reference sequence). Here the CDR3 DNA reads TGTGCCTGGAGTGTCGGCCAGGGGTTCGAGCAGTACTTC. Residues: CAWSVGQGFEQYF.